One sample yielded the 5 T cell receptor beta chains listed below, sequenced in a study of cytomegalovirus exposure and HLA in healthy donors. Researchers ran the PCR with 60 Vbeta and 13 Jbeta primers. Repertoires were generated with immunoSEQ multiplex PCR, while TCRdb's copy carries only in-frame clones and drops some. The sample yields approximately 140,000 clones, approximately 80% seen once. Sample: PBMCs. The origin of the receptors is a male donor in good health and CMV-seronegative.

The genes are TRBV27 and TRBJ2-1, with D perhaps TRBD2 (5 bases). V was pared by 6 bases and J by 0 bases, with 12 bases between. Germline V gene lookup returns CDR1 MNHEY and CDR2 SMNVEV (reference sequence). The CDR3 is made up of 15 amino acids. The CDR3 region has the DNA TGTGCCAGCAGGTGGGCCGGGGACTCCTACAATGAGCAGTTCTTC. It translates to CASRWAGDSYNEQFF.

The chain couples TRBV2 to TRBJ2-2, with D possibly matching TRBD1 (6 bases). The CDR3 sequence is 14 residues long. The ends were cut back, 6 bases at V and 4 bases at J, with 12 bases in the middle. From germline, CDR1 is SNHLY and CDR2 FYNNEI. CDR3 DNA sequence: TGTGCCAGCAGGCAACAGGGAATCACCGGGGAGCTGTTTTTT. Protein product: CASRQQGITGELFF.

The chain recombines TRBV7-9 with TRBJ1-2, with D hard to call. Germline V lookup: CDR1 SEHNR, CDR2 FQNEAQ (reference sequence). The V and J ends lost 3 bases and 1 base respectively, with 21 bases between them. There are 18 residues in the CDR3. In nucleotides, the CDR3 is TGTGCCAGCAGCTTCGCACCTACTAGCCGTAATCTTAACTATGGCTACACCTTC. The encoded protein is CASSFAPTSRNLNYGYTF.

The chain uses TRBV6-1 and TRBJ1-2, with no clear D. Trimming shortened V by 8 bases and J by 0 bases, and 10 bases separated the two germline ends. CDR1 and CDR2 from the germline V gene are MNHNS and SASEGT. This CDR3 contains 13 residues. As DNA, the CDR3 is TGTGCCAGCTTGATGGGCCCTAACTATGGCTACACCTTC. It encodes CASLMGPNYGYTF.

This clone turned up a few times. The J gene is TRBJ2-1, the V gene TRBV4-3; perhaps TRBD2 as D (6 bases). The CDR3 consists of 15 residues. Germline CDR1 reads LGHNA; CDR2 reads YSLEER. V was shortened by 0 bases and J by 10 bases, with 16 bases between the two germline ends. The CDR3 region has the DNA TGCGCCAGCAGCCAAGATAGTAGGAGGGGAGAAGAGCAGTTCTTC. This sequence encodes CASSQDSRRGEEQFF.